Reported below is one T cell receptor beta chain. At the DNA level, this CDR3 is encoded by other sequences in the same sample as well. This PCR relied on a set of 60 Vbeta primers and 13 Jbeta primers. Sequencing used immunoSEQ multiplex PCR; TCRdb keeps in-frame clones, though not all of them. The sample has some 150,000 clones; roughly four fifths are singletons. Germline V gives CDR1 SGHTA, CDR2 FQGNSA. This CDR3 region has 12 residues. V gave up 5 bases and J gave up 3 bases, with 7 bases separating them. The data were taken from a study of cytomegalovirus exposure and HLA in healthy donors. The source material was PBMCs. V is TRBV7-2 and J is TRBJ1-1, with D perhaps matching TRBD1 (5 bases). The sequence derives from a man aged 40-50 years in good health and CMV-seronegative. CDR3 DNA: TGTGCCAGCAGCCCAGGGTACACTGAAGCTTTCTTT. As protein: CASSPGYTEAFF.